This record covers a single TCR beta chain. Its cognate antigen is unknown. This sample was included in a study of post-analysis software for immune sequencing data. Study as a whole: Relapsing-remitting, secondary progressive and progressive-relapsing multiple sclerosis were all included among the disease courses.

This CDR3 has 14 residues. CDR1 is MNHEY and CDR2 is SVGEGT in the germline V gene. V was pared by 2 bases and J by 6 bases, with 11 bases between. Whole-study findings and limits: Compared with controls, patients showed significantly lower normalized Chao1 diversity. Five TRBV segments, TRBV5-6, TRBV5-1 and TRBV20-1 among them, were found more frequent in patients than controls. Strong same-batch co-clustering of samples appeared with F measure clustering.

The TCR beta cDNA libraries contained unique molecular identifiers. T cells numbering about 0.95 to 10 million yielded some 520,000 cDNA molecules. TCRdb recomputed calls from the PCR reads with MiXCR, one row per CDR3 protein. Of around 500,000 distinct CDR3 sequences listed, around 34% are singletons. Specimen: blood. This sequence joins TRBV6-2 or TRBV6-3 and TRBJ2-1; D may match TRBD1 or TRBD2 (5 bases each). This sequence originates from a girl aged 2 to 17 with multiple sclerosis. The CDR3 spells CASSYRGPLNEQFF. The CDR3 DNA reads TGTGCCAGCAGTTACCGGGGCCCTCTCAATGAGCAGTTCTTC.